This TCR beta chain originates from a study of OX40 agonist ivuxolimab in advanced cancers. V was cut by 7 bases and J by 0 bases, with 13 bases left in between. The CDR3 length is 15 residues. CDR1 and CDR2 from the germline V gene are SNHLY and FYNNEI. TCRdb keeps only in-frame clones here, not all; method: immunoSEQ multiplex PCR. The sample includes roughly 64,000 clones, approximately 80% seen only once; the top ten take 5%. This TCR derives from an adult with an advanced solid tumor such as melanoma, head and neck, liver or kidney cancer. The chain couples TRBV2 to TRBJ1-3; D gene uncertain. The sample was CD4+ or CD8+ T cells sorted from blood, taken in a trial of the OX40 agonist ivuxolimab. CDR3: CASKASTFSGNTIYF. CDR3 nucleotides: TGTGCCAGCAAGGCCAGCACCTTCTCTGGAAACACCATATATTTT.